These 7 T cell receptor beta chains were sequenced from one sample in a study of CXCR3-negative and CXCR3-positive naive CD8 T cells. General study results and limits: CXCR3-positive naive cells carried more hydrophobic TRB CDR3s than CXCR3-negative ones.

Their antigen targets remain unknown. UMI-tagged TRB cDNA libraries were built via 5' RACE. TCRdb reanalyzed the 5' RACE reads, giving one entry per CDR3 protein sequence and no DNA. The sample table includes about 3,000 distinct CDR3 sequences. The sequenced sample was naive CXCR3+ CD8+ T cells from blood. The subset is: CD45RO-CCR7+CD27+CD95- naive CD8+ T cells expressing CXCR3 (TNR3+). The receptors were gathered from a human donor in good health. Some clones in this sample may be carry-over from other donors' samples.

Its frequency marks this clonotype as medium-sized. The chain's CDR3 is CASSPLRGNNQPQHF. This chain connects TRBV6-2 or TRBV6-3 to TRBJ1-5; TCRdb calls TRBD1, which cannot be checked without DNA. The germline gives CDR1 MNHEY, CDR2 SVGEGT. The CDR3 covers 15 residues.

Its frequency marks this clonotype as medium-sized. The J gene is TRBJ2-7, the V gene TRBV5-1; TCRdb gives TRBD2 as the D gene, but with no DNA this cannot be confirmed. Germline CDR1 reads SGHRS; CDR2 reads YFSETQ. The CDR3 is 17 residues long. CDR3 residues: CASSLEGLAGTSYEQYF.

The CDR3 here is CSVEASGSYNEQFF. The chain recombines TRBV29-1 with TRBJ2-1; TCRdb's D call of TRBD2 is untestable without DNA. This CDR3 has 14 residues. CDR1 and CDR2 (germline): SQVTM, ANQGSEA.

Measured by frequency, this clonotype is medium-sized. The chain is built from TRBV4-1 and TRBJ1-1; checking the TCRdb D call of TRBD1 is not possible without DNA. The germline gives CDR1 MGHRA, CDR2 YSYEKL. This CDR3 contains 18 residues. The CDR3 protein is CASSQAILQGMAGTEAFF.

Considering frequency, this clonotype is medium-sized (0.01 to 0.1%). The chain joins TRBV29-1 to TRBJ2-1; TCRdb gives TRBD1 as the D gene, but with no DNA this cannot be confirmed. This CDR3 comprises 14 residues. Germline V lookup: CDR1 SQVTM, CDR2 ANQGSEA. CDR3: CSVEWGARYNEQFF.

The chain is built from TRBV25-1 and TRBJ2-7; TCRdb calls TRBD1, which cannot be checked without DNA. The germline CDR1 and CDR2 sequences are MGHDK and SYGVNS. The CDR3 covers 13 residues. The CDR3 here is CASSDGTEYEQYF.

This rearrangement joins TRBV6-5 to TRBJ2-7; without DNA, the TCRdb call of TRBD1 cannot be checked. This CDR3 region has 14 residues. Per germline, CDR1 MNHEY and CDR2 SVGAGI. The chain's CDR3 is CASSYWGQTDEQYF.